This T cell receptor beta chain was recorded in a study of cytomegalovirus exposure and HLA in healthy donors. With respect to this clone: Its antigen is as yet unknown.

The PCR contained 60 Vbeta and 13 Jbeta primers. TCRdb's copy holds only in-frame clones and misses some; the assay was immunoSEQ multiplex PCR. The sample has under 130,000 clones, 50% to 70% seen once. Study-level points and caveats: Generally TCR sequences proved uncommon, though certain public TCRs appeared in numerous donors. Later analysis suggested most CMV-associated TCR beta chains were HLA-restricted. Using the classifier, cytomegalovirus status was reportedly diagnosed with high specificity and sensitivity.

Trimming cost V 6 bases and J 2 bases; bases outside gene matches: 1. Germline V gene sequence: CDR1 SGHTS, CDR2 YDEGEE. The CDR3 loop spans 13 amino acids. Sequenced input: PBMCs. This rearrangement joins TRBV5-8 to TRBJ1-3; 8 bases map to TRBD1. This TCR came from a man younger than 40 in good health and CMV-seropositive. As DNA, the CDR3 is TGTGCCAGCAAGGACAGGGCTGGAAACACCATATATTTT. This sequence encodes CASKDRAGNTIYF.